This T cell receptor (beta chain) was found in a study of T cell responses to AZD1222 COVID-19 vaccine. Study-level points and caveats: Increases in Spike-specific TCR breadth and depth were seen after two AZD1222 doses. Repertoires were obtained only post-peak T cell response.

Germline V gene lookup returns CDR1 SNHLY and CDR2 FYNNEI. CDR3 size: 14 residues. Trimming removed 3 bases from V and 8 bases from J, with 11 bases in between. Assay used: immunoSEQ multiplex PCR; TCRdb lists only in-frame clones, some missing. The sample shows about 170,000 clones, 80% to 95% of them seen only once. On this clone itself: The antigen is undetermined.

The sequenced sample was peripheral blood, obtained on day 0 of AZD1222 vaccination. This chain connects TRBV2 to TRBJ1-6; D is unresolved. This TCR was recovered from an adult in good health. DNA of the CDR3: TGTGCCAGCAGTGACCACGGAACGGATTCACCCCTCCACTTT. This gives the protein CASSDHGTDSPLHF. The full variable domain, rest sourced from reference TRBV2 and TRBJ1-6, is EPEVTQTPSHQVTQMGQEVILRCVPISNHLYFYWYRQILGQKVEFLVSFYNNEISEKSEIFDDQFSVERPDGSNFTLKIRSTKLEDSAMYFCASSDHGTDSPLHFGNGTRLTVT.